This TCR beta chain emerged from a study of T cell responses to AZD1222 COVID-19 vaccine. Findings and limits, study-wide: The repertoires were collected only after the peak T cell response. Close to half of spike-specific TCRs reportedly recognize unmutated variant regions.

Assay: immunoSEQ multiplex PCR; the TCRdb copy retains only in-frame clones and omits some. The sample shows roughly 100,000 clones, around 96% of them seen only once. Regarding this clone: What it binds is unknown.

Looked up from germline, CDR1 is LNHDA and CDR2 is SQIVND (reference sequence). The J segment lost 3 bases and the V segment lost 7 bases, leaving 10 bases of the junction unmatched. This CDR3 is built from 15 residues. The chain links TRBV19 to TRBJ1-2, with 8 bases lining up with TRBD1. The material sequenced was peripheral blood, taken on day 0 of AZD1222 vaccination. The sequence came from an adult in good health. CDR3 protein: CASIGQGNFYYGYTF. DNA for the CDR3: TGTGCCAGTATCGGACAGGGTAACTTCTACTATGGCTACACCTTC.